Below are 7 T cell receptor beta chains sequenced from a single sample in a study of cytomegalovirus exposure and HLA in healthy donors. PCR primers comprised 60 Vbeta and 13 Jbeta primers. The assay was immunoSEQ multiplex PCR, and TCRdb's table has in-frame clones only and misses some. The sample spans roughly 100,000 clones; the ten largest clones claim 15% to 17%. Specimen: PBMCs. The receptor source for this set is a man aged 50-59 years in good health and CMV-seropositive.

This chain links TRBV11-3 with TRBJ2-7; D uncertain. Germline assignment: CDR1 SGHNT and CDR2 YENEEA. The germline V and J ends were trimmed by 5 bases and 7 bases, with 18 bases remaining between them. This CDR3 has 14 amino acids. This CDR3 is CASSPHPAAREQYV. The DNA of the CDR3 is TGTGCCAGCAGCCCCCACCCCGCGGCGCGGGAGCAGTACGTC.

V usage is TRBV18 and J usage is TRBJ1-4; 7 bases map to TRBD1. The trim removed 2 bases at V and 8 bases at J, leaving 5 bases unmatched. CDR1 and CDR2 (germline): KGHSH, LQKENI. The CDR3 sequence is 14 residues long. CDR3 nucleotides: TGTGCCAGCTCACCAGGGACAGACGGGGAAAAACTGTTTTTT. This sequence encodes CASSPGTDGEKLFF.

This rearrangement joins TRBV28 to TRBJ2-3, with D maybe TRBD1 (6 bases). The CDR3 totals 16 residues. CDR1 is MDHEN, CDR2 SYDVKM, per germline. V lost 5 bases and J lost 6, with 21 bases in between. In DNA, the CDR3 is TGTGCCAGCAGTCTCGGACAGCCCGGCCAATGGGATACGCAGTATTTT. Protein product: CASSLGQPGQWDTQYF.

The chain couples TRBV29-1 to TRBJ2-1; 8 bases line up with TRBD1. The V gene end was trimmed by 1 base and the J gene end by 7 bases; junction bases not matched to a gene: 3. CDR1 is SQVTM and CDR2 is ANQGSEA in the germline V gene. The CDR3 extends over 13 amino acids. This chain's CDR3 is CSVEGTGRNEQFF. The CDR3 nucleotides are TGCAGCGTTGAAGGGACAGGGAGGAATGAGCAGTTCTTC.

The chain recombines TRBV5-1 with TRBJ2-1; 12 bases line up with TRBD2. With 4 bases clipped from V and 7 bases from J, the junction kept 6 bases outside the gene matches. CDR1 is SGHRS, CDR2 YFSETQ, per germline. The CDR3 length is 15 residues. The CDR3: CASSQTSGRVNEQFF. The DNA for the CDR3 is TGCGCCAGCAGCCAGACTAGCGGGAGAGTTAATGAGCAGTTCTTC. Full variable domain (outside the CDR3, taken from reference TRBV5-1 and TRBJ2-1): KAGVTQTPRYLIKTRGQQVTLSCSPISGHRSVSWYQQTPGQGLQFLFEYFSETQRNKGNFPGRFSGRQFSNSRSEMNVSTLELGDSALYLCASSQTSGRVNEQFFGPGTRLTVL.

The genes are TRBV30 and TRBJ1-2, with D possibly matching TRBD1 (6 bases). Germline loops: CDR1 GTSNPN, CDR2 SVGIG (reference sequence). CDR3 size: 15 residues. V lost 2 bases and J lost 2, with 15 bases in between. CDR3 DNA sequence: TGTGCCTGGAGTCCCCGACAGGTTTTAAACTATGGCTACACCTTC. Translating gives CAWSPRQVLNYGYTF.

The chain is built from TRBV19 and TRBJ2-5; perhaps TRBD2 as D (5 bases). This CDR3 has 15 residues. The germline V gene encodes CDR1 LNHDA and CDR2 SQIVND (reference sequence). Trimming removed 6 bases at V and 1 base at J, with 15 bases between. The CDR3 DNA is TGTGCCAGTAGCAGGTCCCCGGGATTCCAAGAGACCCAGTACTTC. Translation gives CASSRSPGFQETQYF. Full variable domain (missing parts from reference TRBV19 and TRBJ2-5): DGGITQSPKYLFRKEGQNVTLSCEQNLNHDAMYWYRQDPGQGLRLIYYSQIVNDFQKGDIAEGYSVSREKKESFPLTVTSAQKNPTAFYLCASSRSPGFQETQYFGPGTRLLVL.